The subject of this entry is one TCR beta chain. The repertoire was sequenced with immunoSEQ multiplex PCR; TCRdb's copy has only in-frame clones and lacks some. Among about 53,000 clones listed, 86% were seen once. The sample originates from a study of blood T cell repertoires in COVID-19. Input material: peripheral blood. This TCR was recovered from a man of 80 years or more with acute or convalescent COVID-19.

Here the CDR3 reads CASSYAGQKYGYTF. CDR3 nucleotides: TGTGCCAGCAGTTATGCGGGACAGAAGTATGGCTACACCTTC. This sequence joins TRBV6-2 or TRBV6-3 and TRBJ1-2; 7 bases are shared with TRBD1. This CDR3 contains 14 residues. The germline V gene has CDR1 MNHEY and CDR2 SVGEGT. Losses at the gene ends were 3 bases for V and 5 bases for J; bases not matched to a gene: 6.